The 9 T cell receptor beta chains below all came from one sample that was sequenced in a study of CD8 T cells in Susac syndrome. Reverse transcription of about 0.5 to 1 ug RNA used random hexamers. TCRdb ran MiXCR on the immunoSEQ multiplex PCR reads and lists one entry per CDR3 protein. The table records 95,000 to 150,000 distinct CDR3 sequences, roughly 94% of them present only once. Sequencing used CD8+ T cells from PBMCs. All receptors derive from a human donor with Susac syndrome.

This CDR3 is CASSSTENNEQFF. The DNA for the CDR3 is TGTGCCAGCAGTTCTACAGAAAATAATGAGCAGTTCTTC. V is TRBV6-5 and J is TRBJ2-1; D not resolved. With 4 bases removed from V and 7 bases from J, the gap between germline ends came to 11 bases. The CDR3 runs 13 residues. From germline, CDR1 is MNHEY and CDR2 SVGAGI.

The V and J genes are TRBV3-1 and TRBJ2-3, with 7 nucleotides matching TRBD2. Germline V gene sequence: CDR1 LGHDT, CDR2 YNNKEL (reference sequence). Unmatched junction bases numbered 12, after V lost 5 bases and J lost 4 bases. This CDR3 contains 16 residues. The CDR3 loop reads CASSIQLLAAPDTQYF. In nucleotides, the CDR3 is TGTGCCAGCAGCATCCAACTCCTAGCGGCCCCAGATACGCAGTATTTT.

This clonotype was seen a single time. The chain combines TRBV15 with TRBJ2-1; D possibly corresponds to TRBD1 (6 bases). Germline V gene lookup returns CDR1 LNHNV and CDR2 YYDKDF (reference sequence). Between the trimmed V and J ends, which lost 3 bases and 6 bases, there was a span of 12 bases. This CDR3 spans 14 amino acids. The CDR3 loop is CATSRDRGANEQFF. The CDR3 region has the DNA TGTGCCACCAGCAGGGACAGAGGGGCCAATGAGCAGTTCTTC.

The gene calls are TRBV7-2 and TRBJ1-2, with D tentatively TRBD1 (5 bases). The germline V gene has CDR1 SGHTA and CDR2 FQGNSA. The CDR3 runs to 14 residues. Trimming left V 5 bases short and J 0 bases short, with 10 bases between. The CDR3 is CASSPRAANYGYTF. The CDR3 nucleotides are TGTGCCAGCAGCCCCAGGGCCGCTAACTATGGCTACACCTTC.

This rearrangement joins TRBV27 to TRBJ1-5; D not certain. The germline CDR1 and CDR2 sequences are MNHEY and SMNVEV (reference sequence). This CDR3 is built from 13 residues. Trimming left V 3 bases short and J 15 bases short, with 18 bases between. The DNA for the CDR3 is TGTGCCAGCAGTTTGAGGCTTAGGACGTCGCTGCATTTT. It is translated as CASSLRLRTSLHF.

This sequence joins TRBV7-9 and TRBJ1-2, with D possibly matching TRBD1 (6 bases). The CDR3 is made up of 15 amino acids. V was cut by 5 bases and J by 5 bases, with 18 bases left in between. CDR1 is SEHNR, CDR2 FQNEAQ, per germline (reference sequence). The CDR3 reads CASSTNREMEYGYTF. The CDR3 nucleotides are TGTGCCAGCAGCACGAACAGGGAAATGGAGTATGGCTACACCTTC.

The rearrangement joins TRBV11-2 to TRBJ2-7; 7 bases match TRBD1. Germline lookup yields CDR1 SGHAT and CDR2 FQNNGV. CDR3 size: 14 residues. V gave up 4 bases and J gave up 1 base; unmatched junction bases: 4. CDR3 in amino acids: CASSWQGESYEQYF. The CDR3 nucleotides are TGTGCCAGCAGCTGGCAGGGGGAGTCCTACGAGCAGTACTTC.

The V call is TRBV9, the J call TRBJ2-1, with 11 bases lining up with TRBD2. V shed 4 bases, J shed 5 bases, and the junction held 8 bases outside the gene matches. The CDR3 is 16 residues long. CDR1 and CDR2 (germline): SGDLS, YYNGEE. As DNA, the CDR3 is TGTGCCAGCAGCTCTTTGGGACTAGCGGCCAACAATGAGCAGTTCTTC. Translated: CASSSLGLAANNEQFF.

The rearrangement uses TRBV30 and TRBJ2-1; D ambiguous. The CDR3 length is 13 residues. CDR1 and CDR2 from the germline V gene are GTSNPN and SVGIG (reference sequence). V lost 4 bases to trimming and J lost 0 bases, with 7 bases between them. This chain's CDR3 is CAWNGVSYNEQFF. The CDR3 coding sequence is TGTGCCTGGAATGGGGTCTCCTACAATGAGCAGTTCTTC.